This entry is about one TCR beta chain. A much larger clonotype is one base distant, so this may be a read error. The library tagged each cDNA molecule with unique molecular identifiers. TCRdb reprocessed the RACE reads via MiXCR and lists one record per CDR3 protein. The sample consists of around 65,000 distinct CDR3 sequences, around 6.1% of them appearing once. This sample was taken from a study of human T cells and chemical hapten exposure. The time point is: healthy volunteer bleed at 6 weeks. The starting material, unfractionated whole blood, was used for total RNA extraction. CDR3 size: 14 residues.

Specimen: whole blood. The chain is built from TRBV21-1 and TRBJ1-5; the DNA was not used to check the table's D call, TRBD1. TRBV21-1 represents a pseudogene. This receptor was obtained from a female donor in good health. Some clones in this sample may be carry-over from other donors' samples. The CDR3 sequence: CVSTRTGTNQPQHF. DNA of the CDR3: TGTGTCAGCACCCGGACTGGTACCAATCAGCCCCAGCATTTT.